The T cell receptor beta chain under discussion was sequenced for a study of CD8 T cells in ankylosing spondylitis. TCRdb re-analysed the 5' RACE reads in MiXCR, keeping a single row per CDR3 protein. The sample lists just under 350,000 distinct CDR3 sequences, about 15% occurring once. About this clonotype: Its target is not known.

The study's findings and limits: According to the report, clones linked to the disease were significantly enriched in matched synovial fluid samples taken from ankylosing spondylitis patients. A TCR beta motif of fewer than ten highly homologous variants seemed to mark ankylosing spondylitis blood.

Sequenced input: blood, either unsorted or a sorted T cell fraction (not recorded which). This receptor was obtained from a male donor with ankylosing spondylitis or in good health (not recorded which).

CDR3 protein: CASTPSGVGELFF. CDR3 DNA sequence: TGTGCCAGTACCCCTTCTGGGGTAGGGGAGCTGTTTTTT. V is TRBV19 and J is TRBJ2-2; D remains unclear. The V gene's germline CDR1 is LNHDA and CDR2 SQIVND (reference sequence). Trimming removed 7 bases from V and 8 bases from J, with 14 bases in between. This CDR3 comprises 13 residues.